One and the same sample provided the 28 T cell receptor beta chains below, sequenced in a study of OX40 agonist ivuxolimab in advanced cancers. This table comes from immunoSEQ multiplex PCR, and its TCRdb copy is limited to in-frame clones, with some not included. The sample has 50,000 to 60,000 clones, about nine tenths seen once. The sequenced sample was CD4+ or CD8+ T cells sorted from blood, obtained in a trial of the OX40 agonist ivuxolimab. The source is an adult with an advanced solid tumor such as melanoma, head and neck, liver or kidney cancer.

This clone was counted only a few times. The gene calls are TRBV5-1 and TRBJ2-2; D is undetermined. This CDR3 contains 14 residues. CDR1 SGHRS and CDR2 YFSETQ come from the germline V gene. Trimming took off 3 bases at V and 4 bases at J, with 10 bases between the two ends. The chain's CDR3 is CASSSRATTGELFF. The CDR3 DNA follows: TGCGCCAGCAGCTCCCGGGCCACCACCGGGGAGCTGTTTTTT.

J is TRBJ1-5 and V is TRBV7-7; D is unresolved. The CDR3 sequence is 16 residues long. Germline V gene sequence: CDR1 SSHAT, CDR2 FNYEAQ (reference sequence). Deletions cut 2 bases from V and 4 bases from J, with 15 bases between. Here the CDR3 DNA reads TGTGCCAGCAGCTTAAAAGGGAGGGTTCTGAATCAGCCCCAGCATTTT. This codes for CASSLKGRVLNQPQHF.

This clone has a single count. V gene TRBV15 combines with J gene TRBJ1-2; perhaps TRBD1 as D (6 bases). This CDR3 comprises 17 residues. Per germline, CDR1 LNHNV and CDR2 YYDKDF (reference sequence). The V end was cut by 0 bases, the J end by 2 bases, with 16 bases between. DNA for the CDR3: TGTGCCACCAGCAGAGATGTAATGCCAGGGGCAAACTATGGCTACACCTTC. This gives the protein CATSRDVMPGANYGYTF.

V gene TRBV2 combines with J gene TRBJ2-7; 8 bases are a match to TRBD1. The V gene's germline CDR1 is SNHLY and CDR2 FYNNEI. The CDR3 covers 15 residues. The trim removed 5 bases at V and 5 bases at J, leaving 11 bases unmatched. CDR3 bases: TGTGCCAGCAGTCCCCGGGCAGGGGGCCTTAACGAGCAGTACTTC. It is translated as CASSPRAGGLNEQYF. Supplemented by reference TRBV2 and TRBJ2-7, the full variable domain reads EPEVTQTPSHQVTQMGQEVILRCVPISNHLYFYWYRQILGQKVEFLVSFYNNEISEKSEIFDDQFSVERPDGSNFTLKIRSTKLEDSAMYFCASSPRAGGLNEQYFGPGTRLTVT.

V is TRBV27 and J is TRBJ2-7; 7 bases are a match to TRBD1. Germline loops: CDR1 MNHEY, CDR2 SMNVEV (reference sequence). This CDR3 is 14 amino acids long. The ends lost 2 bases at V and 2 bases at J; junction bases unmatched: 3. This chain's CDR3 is CASSLKGQTYEQYF. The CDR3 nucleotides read TGTGCCAGCAGTTTAAAGGGACAGACCTACGAGCAGTACTTC.

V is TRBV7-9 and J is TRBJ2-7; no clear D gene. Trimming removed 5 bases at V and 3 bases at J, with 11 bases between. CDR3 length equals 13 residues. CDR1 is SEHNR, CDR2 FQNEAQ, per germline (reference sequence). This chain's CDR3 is CASSPLGFYEQYF. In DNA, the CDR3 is TGTGCCAGCAGCCCGTTGGGTTTCTACGAGCAGTACTTC.

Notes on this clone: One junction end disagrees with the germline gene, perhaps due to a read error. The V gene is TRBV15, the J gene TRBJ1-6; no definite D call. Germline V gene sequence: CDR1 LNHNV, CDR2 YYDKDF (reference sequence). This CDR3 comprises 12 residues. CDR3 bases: TGTGCCACCAGCAGGCTCCCGGGAGAAAACCTCTTT. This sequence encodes CATSRLPGENLF. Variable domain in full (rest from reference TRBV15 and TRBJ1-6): DAMVIQNPRYQVTQFGKPVTLSCSQTLNHNVMYWYQQKSSQAPKLLFHYYDKDFNNEADTPDNFQSRRPNTSFCFLDIRSPGLGDTAMYLCATSRLPGENLFGNGTRLTVT.

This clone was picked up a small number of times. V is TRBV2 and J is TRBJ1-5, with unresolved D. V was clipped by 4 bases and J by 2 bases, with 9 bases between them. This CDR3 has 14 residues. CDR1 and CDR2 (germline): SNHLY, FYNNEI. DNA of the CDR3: TGTGCCAGCAGTGCGGAAGATGGCAATCAGCCCCAGCATTTT. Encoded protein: CASSAEDGNQPQHF.

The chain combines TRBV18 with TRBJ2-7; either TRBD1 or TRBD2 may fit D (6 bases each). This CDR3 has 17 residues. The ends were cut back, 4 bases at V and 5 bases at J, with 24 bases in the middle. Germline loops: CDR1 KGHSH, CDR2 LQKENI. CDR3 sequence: CASSLHFGGVPLNEQYF. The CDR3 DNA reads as TGTGCCAGCTCACTTCATTTCGGGGGCGTCCCCCTAAACGAGCAGTACTTC.

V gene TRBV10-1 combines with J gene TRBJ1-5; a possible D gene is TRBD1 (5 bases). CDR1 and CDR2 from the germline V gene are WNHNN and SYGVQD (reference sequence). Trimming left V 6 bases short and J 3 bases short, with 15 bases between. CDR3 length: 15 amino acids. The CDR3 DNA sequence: TGCGCCAGCAGCTACCCCCGACAGATCAATCAGCCCCAGCATTTT. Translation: CASSYPRQINQPQHF.

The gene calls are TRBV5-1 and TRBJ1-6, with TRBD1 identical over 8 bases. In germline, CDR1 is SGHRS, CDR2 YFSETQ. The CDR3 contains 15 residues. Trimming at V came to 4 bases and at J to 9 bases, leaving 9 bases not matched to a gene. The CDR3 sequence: CASSPRAGGVSPLHF. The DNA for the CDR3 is TGCGCCAGCAGCCCGAGGGCAGGGGGCGTTTCACCCCTCCACTTT.

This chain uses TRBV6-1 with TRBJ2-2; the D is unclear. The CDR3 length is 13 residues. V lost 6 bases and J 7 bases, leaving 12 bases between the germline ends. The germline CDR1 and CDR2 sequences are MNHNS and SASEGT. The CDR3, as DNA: TGTGCCAGCAGCCACGACTGGAACGGGGAGCTGTTTTTT. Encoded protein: CASSHDWNGELFF.

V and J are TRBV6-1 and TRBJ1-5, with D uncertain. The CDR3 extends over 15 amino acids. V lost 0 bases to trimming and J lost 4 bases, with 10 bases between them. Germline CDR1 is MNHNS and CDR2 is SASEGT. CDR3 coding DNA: TGTGCCAGCAGTGAAGCGGAGAGACGGAATCAGCCCCAGCATTTT. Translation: CASSEAERRNQPQHF.

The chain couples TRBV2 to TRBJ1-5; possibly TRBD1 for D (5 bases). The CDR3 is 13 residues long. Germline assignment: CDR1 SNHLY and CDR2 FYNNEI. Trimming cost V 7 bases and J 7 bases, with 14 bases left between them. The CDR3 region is CASTLLGDQPQHF. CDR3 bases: TGTGCCAGCACCTTGTTGGGGGACCAGCCCCAGCATTTT.

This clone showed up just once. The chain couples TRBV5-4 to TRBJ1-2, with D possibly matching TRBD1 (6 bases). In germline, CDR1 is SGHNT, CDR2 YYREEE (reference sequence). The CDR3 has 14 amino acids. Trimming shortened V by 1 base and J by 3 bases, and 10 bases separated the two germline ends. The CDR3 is CASSLQGMDYGYTF. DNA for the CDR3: TGTGCCAGCAGCTTGCAGGGGATGGACTATGGCTACACCTTC. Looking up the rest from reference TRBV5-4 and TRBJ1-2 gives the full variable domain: ETGVTQSPTHLIKTRGQQVTLRCSSQSGHNTVSWYQQALGQGPQFIFQYYREEENGRGNFPPRFSGLQFPNYSSELNVNALELDDSALYLCASSLQGMDYGYTFGSGTRLTVV.

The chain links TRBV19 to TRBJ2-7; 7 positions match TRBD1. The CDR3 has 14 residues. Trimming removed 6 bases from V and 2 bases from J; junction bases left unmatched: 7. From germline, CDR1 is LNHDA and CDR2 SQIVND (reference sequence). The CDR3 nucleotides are TGTGCCAGTAGAGTCCGGACAGGCGCCTACGAGCAGTACTTC. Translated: CASRVRTGAYEQYF.

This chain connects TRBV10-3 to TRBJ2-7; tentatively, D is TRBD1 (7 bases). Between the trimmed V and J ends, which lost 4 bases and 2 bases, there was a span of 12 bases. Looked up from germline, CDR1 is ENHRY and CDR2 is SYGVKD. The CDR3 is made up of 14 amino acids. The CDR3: CAISGGTATYEQYF. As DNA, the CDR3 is TGTGCCATCAGTGGCGGGACAGCTACCTACGAGCAGTACTTC.

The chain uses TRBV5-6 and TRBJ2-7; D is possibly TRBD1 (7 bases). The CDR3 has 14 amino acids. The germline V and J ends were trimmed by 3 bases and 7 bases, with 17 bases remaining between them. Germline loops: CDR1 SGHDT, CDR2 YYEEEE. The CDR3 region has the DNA TGTGCCAGCAGCTGGGCCAGGGGGGCCAAGGAGCAGTACTTC. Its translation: CASSWARGAKEQYF. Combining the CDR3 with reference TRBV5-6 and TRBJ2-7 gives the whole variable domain DAGVTQSPTHLIKTRGQQVTLRCSPKSGHDTVSWYQQALGQGPQFIFQYYEEEERQRGNFPDRFSGHQFPNYSSELNVNALLLGDSALYLCASSWARGAKEQYFGPGTRLTVT.

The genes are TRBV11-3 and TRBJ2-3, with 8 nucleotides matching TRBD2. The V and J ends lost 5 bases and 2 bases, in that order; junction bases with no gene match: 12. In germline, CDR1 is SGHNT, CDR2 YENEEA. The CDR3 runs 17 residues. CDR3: CASSPGVAGGTTDTQYF. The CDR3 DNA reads TGTGCCAGCAGCCCAGGGGTTGCGGGGGGTACCACAGATACGCAGTATTTT.

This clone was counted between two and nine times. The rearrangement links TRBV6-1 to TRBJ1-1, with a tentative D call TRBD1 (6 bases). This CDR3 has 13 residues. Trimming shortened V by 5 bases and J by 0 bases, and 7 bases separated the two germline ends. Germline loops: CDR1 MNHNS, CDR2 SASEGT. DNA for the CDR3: TGTGCCAGCAGTAGGACAGTGAACACTGAAGCTTTCTTT. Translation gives CASSRTVNTEAFF.

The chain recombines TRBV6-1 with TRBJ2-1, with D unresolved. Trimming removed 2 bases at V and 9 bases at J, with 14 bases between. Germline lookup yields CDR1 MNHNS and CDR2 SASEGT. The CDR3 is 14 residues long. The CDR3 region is CASSENTRLGEQFF. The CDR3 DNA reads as TGTGCCAGCAGTGAAAACACCCGGCTCGGTGAGCAGTTCTTC.

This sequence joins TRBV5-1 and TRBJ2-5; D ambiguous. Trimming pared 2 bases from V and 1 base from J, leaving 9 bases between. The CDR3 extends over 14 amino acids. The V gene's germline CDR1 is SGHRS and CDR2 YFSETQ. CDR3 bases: TGCGCCAGCAGCTTCCAACATATCCAAGAGACCCAGTACTTC. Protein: CASSFQHIQETQYF.

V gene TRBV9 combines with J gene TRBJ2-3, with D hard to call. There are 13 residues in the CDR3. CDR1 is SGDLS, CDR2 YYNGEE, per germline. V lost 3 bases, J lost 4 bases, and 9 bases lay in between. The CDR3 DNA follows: TGTGCCAGCAGCGCCTCCCACTCAGATACGCAGTATTTT. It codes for CASSASHSDTQYF.

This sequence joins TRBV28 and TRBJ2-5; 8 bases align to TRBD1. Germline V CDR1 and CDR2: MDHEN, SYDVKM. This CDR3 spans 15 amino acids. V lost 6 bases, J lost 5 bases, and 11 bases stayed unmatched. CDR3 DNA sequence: TGTGCCAGCAGCCCCGCGGACAGGGTAGATGAGACCCAGTACTTC. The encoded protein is CASSPADRVDETQYF.

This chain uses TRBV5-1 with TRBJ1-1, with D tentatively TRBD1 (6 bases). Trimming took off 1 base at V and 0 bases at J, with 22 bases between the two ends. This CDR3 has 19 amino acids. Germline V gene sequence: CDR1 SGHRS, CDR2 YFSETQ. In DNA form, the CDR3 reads TGCGCCAGCAGCTTGAATCGGGCGTACAGGGTTAACCTGAACACTGAAGCTTTCTTT. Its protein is CASSLNRAYRVNLNTEAFF.

For the CDR3, the DNA is TGTGCCAGCAGCCCTCGGCCCCCGGACGGGTCACCCCTCCACTTT. Its translation: CASSPRPPDGSPLHF. The genes are TRBV14 and TRBJ1-6; no definite D call. The CDR3 is made up of 15 amino acids. Between the trimmed V and J ends, which lost 4 bases and 10 bases, there was a span of 17 bases. Per the germline V gene, CDR1 is SGHDN and CDR2 is FVKESK.

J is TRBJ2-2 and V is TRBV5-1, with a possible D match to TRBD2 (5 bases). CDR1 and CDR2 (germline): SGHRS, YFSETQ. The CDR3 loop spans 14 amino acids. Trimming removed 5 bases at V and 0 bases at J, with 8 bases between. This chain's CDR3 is CASRPSTNTGELFF. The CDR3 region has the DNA TGCGCCAGCAGACCTAGCACGAACACCGGGGAGCTGTTTTTT.

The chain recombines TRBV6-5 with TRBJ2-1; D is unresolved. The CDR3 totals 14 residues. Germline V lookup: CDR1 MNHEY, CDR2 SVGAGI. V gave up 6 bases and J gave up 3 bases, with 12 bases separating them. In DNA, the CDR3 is TGTGCCAGCAGAGGTGTAAATAACTACAATGAGCAGTTCTTC. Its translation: CASRGVNNYNEQFF.